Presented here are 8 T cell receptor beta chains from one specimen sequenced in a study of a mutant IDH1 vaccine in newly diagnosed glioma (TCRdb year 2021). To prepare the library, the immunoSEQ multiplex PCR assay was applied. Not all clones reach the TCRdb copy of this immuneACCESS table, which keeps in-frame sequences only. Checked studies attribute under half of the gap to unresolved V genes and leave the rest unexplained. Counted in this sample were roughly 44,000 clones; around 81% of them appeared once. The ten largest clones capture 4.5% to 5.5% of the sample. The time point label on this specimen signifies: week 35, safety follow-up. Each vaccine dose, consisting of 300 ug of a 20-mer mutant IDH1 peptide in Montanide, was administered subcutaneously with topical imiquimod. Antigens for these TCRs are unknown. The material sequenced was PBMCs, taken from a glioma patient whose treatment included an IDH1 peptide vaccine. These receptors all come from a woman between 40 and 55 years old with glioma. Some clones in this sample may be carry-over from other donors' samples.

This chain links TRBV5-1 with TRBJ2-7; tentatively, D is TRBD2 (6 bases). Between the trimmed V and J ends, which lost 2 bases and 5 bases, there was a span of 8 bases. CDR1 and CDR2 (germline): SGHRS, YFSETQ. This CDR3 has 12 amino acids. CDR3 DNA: TGCGCCAGCAGCTTAGCGGGTAACGAGCAGTACTTC. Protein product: CASSLAGNEQYF. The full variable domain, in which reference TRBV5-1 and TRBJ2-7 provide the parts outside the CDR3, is KAGVTQTPRYLIKTRGQQVTLSCSPISGHRSVSWYQQTPGQGLQFLFEYFSETQRNKGNFPGRFSGRQFSNSRSEMNVSTLELGDSALYLCASSLAGNEQYFGPGTRLTVT.

CDR3 residues: CASRPDTPGRTYEQYF. The CDR3, as DNA: TGTGCCAGCAGACCCGATACTCCCGGGAGGACCTACGAGCAGTACTTC. The J gene is TRBJ2-7, the V gene TRBV6-6, with 7 positions matching TRBD2. Germline trimming cut 6 bases from V and 2 bases from J; bases unmatched to any gene: 13. The germline V gene has CDR1 MNHNY and CDR2 SVGAGI (reference sequence). This CDR3 contains 16 residues.

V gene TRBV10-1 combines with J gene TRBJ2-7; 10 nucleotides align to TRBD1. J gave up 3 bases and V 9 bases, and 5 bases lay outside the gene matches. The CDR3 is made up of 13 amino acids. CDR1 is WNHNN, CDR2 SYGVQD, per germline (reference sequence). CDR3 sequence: CASPGTGDYEQYF. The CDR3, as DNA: TGCGCCAGTCCCGGGACAGGGGACTACGAGCAGTACTTC.

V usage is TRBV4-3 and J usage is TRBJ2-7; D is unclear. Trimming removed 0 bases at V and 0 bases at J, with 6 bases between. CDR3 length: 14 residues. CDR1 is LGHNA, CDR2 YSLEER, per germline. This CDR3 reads CASSQDFGSYEQYF. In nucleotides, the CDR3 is TGCGCCAGCAGCCAAGATTTCGGCTCCTACGAGCAGTACTTC.

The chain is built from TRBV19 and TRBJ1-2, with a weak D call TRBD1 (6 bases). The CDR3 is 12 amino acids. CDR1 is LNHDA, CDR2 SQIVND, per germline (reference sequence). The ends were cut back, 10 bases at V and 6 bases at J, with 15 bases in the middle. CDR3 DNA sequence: TGTGCCACCGGAACAGGGCCTAATGGCTACACCTTC. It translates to CATGTGPNGYTF.

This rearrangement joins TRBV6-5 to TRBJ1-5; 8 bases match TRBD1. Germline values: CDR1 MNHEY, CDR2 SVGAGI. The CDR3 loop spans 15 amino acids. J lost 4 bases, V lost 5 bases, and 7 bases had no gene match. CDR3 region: CASSRTGSGNQPQHF. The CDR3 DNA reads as TGTGCCAGCAGTAGGACAGGGTCAGGGAATCAGCCCCAGCATTTT.

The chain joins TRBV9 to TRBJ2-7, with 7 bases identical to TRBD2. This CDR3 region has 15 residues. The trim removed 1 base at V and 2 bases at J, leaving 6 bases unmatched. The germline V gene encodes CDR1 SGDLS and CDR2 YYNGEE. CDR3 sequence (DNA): TGTGCCAGCAGCGTATCCAGCGGGATGGCCTACGAGCAGTACTTC. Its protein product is CASSVSSGMAYEQYF.

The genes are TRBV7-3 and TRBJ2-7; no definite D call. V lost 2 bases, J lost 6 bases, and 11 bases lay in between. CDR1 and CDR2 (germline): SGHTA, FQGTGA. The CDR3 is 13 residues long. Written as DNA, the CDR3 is TGTGCCAGCAGCTTACGAGAGAAAGGCGAGCAGTACTTC. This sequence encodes CASSLREKGEQYF.